The 11 T cell receptor beta chains listed next were all sequenced from one sample in a study of beta chain features in type 1 diabetes. The investigators reverse transcribed all of the isolated RNA, so they sequenced expressed TCRB transcripts. The repertoire was sequenced with immunoSEQ multiplex PCR; TCRdb's copy has only in-frame clones and lacks some. The repertoire has roughly 310,000 clones, more than 9.5% of them found once; the top ten carry 0.015% to 0.02%. Sequencing input: naive CD4+ T cells from blood. The receptors shown here come from a woman in her 30s in good health.

This clone was counted a few times. The V and J genes are TRBV29-1 and TRBJ2-5, with 10 bases aligning to TRBD2. J gave up 1 base and V 2 bases, and 1 base lay outside the gene matches. The germline CDR1 and CDR2 sequences are SQVTM and ANQGSEA. This CDR3 contains 14 residues. CDR3 DNA sequence: TGCAGCGTTGAACCTAGCGGGGGCCAAGAGACCCAGTACTTC. Translating gives CSVEPSGGQETQYF. Full variable domain (rest looked up from reference TRBV29-1 and TRBJ2-5): SAVISQKPSRDICQRGTSLTIQCQVDSQVTMMFWYRQQPGQSLTLIATANQGSEATYESGFVIDKFPISRPNLTFSTLTVSNMSPEDSSIYLCSVEPSGGQETQYFGPGTRLLVL.

Points on this clone: The same CDR3 can be traced to other DNA sequences in this sample. V is TRBV2 and J is TRBJ2-5, with 7 bases identical to TRBD2. The J segment lost 7 bases and the V segment lost 3 bases, leaving 5 bases of the junction unmatched. Germline lookup yields CDR1 SNHLY and CDR2 FYNNEI. This CDR3 has 13 amino acids. This chain's CDR3 is CASSDLGEGTQYF. As DNA, the CDR3 is TGTGCCAGCAGTGACTTGGGGGAGGGGACCCAGTACTTC. The full variable domain, completed using reference TRBV2 and TRBJ2-5, is EPEVTQTPSHQVTQMGQEVILRCVPISNHLYFYWYRQILGQKVEFLVSFYNNEISEKSEIFDDQFSVERPDGSNFTLKIRSTKLEDSAMYFCASSDLGEGTQYFGPGTRLLVL.

This clone was seen only a few times. This chain links TRBV5-1 with TRBJ2-2; possibly TRBD1 for D (6 bases). The V and J ends lost 1 base and 6 bases respectively, with 16 bases between them. The CDR3 has 16 residues. The germline gives CDR1 SGHRS, CDR2 YFSETQ. The CDR3 nucleotides are TGCGCCAGCAGCTTGTATGAACAGGGTATCCCCGGGGAGCTGTTTTTT. Protein sequence: CASSLYEQGIPGELFF.

A few counts support this clone. This chain connects TRBV11-2 to TRBJ2-7; TRBD2 agrees at 7 bases. The germline V gene encodes CDR1 SGHAT and CDR2 FQNNGV. The length of the CDR3 is 14 residues. The trim removed 1 base at V and 2 bases at J, leaving 2 bases unmatched. In DNA, the CDR3 is TGTGCCAGCAGCTTAGGGGAGGGCCCCTACGAGCAGTACTTC. This translates into CASSLGEGPYEQYF.

This clone has just a few counts. The CDR3 DNA reads as TGTGCCAGCTCGGGACTCCCTCAGAATCAGCCCCAGCATTTT. Translation gives CASSGLPQNQPQHF. V and J are TRBV2 and TRBJ1-5; D may be TRBD1 (5 bases). Looked up from germline, CDR1 is SNHLY and CDR2 is FYNNEI. V lost 8 bases to trimming and J lost 4 bases, with 15 bases between them. CDR3 size: 14 residues.

A few counts support this clone. The V and J genes are TRBV5-8 and TRBJ2-1, with D possibly being TRBD2 (6 bases). Germline CDR1 is SGHTS and CDR2 is YDEGEE. V shed 4 bases and J shed 10 bases, with 12 bases lying between them. The CDR3 sequence is 12 residues long. CDR3 region: CASSKTRREQFF. In DNA, the CDR3 is TGTGCCAGCAGCAAGACTAGAAGAGAGCAGTTCTTC.

The sample holds a few counts of this clone. This chain links TRBV15 with TRBJ2-3; the match to TRBD2 covers 9 bases. This CDR3 has 15 amino acids. V was clipped by 5 bases and J by 1 base; unmatched bases: 4. Germline CDR1 is LNHNV and CDR2 is YYDKDF (reference sequence). For the CDR3, the DNA is TGTGCCACCAGCCCCCGGACTAGCGGCACAGATACGCAGTATTTT. Protein sequence: CATSPRTSGTDTQYF.

This chain uses TRBV16 with TRBJ1-1, with D possibly matching TRBD1 (6 bases). In germline, CDR1 is KGHSY, CDR2 FQNENV. The CDR3 has 14 amino acids. Trimming stripped 4 bases from V and 2 bases from J, with 11 bases between. The CDR3 DNA sequence: TGTGCCAGCAGCCGCAGGGACACTAACACTGAAGCTTTCTTT. Translation: CASSRRDTNTEAFF.

This clone was recorded a few times. J is TRBJ1-2 and V is TRBV25-1; D remains ambiguous. The V end lost 5 bases, the J end lost 0 bases, and 10 bases lay between the germline ends. The CDR3 runs 14 residues. Germline V gene lookup returns CDR1 MGHDK and CDR2 SYGVNS. The CDR3 region is CASSPGGTNYGYTF. For the CDR3, the DNA is TGTGCCAGCAGTCCCGGAGGAACTAACTATGGCTACACCTTC.

This chain connects TRBV5-4 to TRBJ2-3; no firm D call. Germline V lookup: CDR1 SGHNT, CDR2 YYREEE (reference sequence). The CDR3 runs 11 residues. Trimming removed 2 bases from V and 5 bases from J, with 3 bases in between. The CDR3: CASSFQDTQYF. The CDR3 nucleotides are TGTGCCAGCAGCTTCCAAGATACGCAGTATTTT.

This clone has a handful of counts. The V and J genes are TRBV4-3 and TRBJ2-2, with 10 bases that match TRBD2. J lost 9 bases, V lost 0 bases, and 13 bases had no gene match. CDR3 length: 18 amino acids. CDR1 and CDR2 (germline): LGHNA, YSLEER. CDR3 protein: CASSQDFLAGVISRELFF. The CDR3 DNA reads TGCGCCAGCAGCCAAGACTTCCTAGCGGGAGTGATTTCCCGGGAGCTGTTTTTT.